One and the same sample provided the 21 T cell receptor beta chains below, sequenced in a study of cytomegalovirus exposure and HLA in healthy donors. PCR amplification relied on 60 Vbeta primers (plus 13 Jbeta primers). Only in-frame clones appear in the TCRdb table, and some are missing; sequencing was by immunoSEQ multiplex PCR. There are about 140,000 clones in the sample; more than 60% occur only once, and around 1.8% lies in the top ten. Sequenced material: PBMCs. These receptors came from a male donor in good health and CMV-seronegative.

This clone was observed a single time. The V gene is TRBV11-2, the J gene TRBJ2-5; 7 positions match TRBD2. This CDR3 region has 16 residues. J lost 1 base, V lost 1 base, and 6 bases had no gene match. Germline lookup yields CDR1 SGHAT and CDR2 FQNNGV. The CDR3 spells CASSLGVLAAQETQYF. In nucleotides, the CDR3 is TGTGCCAGCAGCTTAGGGGTGCTAGCGGCCCAAGAGACCCAGTACTTC.

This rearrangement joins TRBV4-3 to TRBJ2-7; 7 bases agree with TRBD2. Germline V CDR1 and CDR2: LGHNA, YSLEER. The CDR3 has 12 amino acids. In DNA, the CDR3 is TGCGTTATATTGCGACTAGCTTACGAGCAGTACTTC. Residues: CVILRLAYEQYF.

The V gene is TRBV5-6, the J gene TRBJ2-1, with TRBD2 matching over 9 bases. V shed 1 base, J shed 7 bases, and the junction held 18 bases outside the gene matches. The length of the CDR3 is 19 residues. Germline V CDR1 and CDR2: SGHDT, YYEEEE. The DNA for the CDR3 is TGTGCCAGCAGCTTGAGTGGGCGGGGGGGCCGGGTTCATGAGAATGAGCAGTTCTTC. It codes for CASSLSGRGGRVHENEQFF.

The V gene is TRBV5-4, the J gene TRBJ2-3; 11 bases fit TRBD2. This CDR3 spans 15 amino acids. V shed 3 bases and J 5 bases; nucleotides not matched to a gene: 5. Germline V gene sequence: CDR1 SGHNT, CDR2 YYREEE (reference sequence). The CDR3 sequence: CASSSIAGGRDTQYF. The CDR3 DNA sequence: TGTGCCAGCAGCTCCATAGCGGGGGGGCGAGATACGCAGTATTTT.

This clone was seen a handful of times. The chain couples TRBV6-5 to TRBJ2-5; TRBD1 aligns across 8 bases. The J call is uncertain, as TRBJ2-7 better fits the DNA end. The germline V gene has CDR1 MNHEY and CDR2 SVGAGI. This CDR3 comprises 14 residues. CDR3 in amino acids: CASSNYRGAYEQYF. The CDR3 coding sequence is TGTGCCAGCAGTAATTACAGGGGGGCCTACGAGCAGTACTTC.

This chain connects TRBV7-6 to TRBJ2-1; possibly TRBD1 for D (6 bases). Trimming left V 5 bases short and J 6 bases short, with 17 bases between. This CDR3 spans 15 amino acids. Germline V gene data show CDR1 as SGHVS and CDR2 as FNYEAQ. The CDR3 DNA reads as TGTGCCAGCAGCCCTCGGCAGGGGTGGGCCAATGAGCAGTTCTTC. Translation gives CASSPRQGWANEQFF. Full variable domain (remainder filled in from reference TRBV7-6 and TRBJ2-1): GAGVSQSPRYKVTKRGQDVALRCDPISGHVSLYWYRQALGQGPEFLTYFNYEAQQDKSGLPNDRFSAERPEGSISTLTIQRTEQRDSAMYRCASSPRQGWANEQFFGPGTRLTVL.

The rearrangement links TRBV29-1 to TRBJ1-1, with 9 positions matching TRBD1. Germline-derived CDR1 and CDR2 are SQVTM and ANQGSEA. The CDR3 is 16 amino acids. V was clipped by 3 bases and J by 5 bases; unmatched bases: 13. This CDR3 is CSVDLRDRDVATEAFF. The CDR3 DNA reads TGCAGCGTTGACCTCCGGGACAGGGATGTAGCTACTGAAGCTTTCTTT. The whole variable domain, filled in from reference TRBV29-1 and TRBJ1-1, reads SAVISQKPSRDICQRGTSLTIQCQVDSQVTMMFWYRQQPGQSLTLIATANQGSEATYESGFVIDKFPISRPNLTFSTLTVSNMSPEDSSIYLCSVDLRDRDVATEAFFGQGTRLTVV.

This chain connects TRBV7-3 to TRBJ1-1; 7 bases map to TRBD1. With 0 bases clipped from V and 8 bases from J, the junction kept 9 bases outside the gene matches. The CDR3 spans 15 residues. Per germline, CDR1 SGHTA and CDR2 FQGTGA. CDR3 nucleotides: TGTGCCAGCAGCTTAACGGGACAGAGGGGATTAGAAGCTTTCTTT. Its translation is CASSLTGQRGLEAFF.

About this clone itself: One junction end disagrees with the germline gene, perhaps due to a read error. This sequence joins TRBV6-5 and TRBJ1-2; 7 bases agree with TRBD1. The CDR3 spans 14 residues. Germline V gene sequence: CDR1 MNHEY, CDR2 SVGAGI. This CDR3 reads CASSTPTGSYGCTF. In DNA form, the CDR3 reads TGTGCCAGCAGTACCCCGACAGGGTCCTATGGCTGCACCTTC.

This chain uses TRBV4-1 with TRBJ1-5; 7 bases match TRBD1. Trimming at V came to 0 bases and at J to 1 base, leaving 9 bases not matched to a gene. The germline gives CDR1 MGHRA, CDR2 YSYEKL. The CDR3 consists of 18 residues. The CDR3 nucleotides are TGCGCCAGCAGCCAAGACCCCTCCGGGACAGTAAGCAATCAGCCCCAGCATTTT. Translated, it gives CASSQDPSGTVSNQPQHF.

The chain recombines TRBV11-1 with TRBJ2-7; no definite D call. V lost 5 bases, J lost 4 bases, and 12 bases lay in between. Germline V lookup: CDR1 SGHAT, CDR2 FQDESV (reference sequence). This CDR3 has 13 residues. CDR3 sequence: CASSLPGRYEQYF. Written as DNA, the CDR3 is TGTGCCAGCAGCCTCCCCGGCAGGTACGAGCAGTACTTC. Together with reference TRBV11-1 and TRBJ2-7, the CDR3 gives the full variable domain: EAEVAQSPRYKITEKSQAVAFWCDPISGHATLYWYRQILGQGPELLVQFQDESVVDDSQLPKDRFSAERLKGVDSTLKIQPAELGDSAMYLCASSLPGRYEQYFGPGTRLTVT.

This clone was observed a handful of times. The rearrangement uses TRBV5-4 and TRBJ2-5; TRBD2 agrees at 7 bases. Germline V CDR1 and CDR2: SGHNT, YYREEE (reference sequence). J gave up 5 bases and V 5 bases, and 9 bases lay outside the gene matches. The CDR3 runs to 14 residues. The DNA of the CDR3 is TGTGCCAGCAGTCTGATATCTAGCGGCGAGACCCAGTACTTC. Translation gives CASSLISSGETQYF.

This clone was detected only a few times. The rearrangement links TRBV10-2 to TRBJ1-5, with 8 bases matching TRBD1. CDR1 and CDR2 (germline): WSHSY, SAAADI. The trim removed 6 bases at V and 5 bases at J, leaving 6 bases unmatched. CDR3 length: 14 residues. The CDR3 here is CASSEDRADQPQHF. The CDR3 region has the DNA TGCGCCAGCAGCGAGGACAGGGCCGATCAGCCCCAGCATTTT.

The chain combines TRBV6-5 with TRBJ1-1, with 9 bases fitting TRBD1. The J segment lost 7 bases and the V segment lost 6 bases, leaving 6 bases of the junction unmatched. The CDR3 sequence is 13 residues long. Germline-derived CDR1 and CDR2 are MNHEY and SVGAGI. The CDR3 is CASRVQGAGEAFF. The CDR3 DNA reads TGTGCCAGCAGGGTACAGGGGGCAGGTGAAGCTTTCTTT.

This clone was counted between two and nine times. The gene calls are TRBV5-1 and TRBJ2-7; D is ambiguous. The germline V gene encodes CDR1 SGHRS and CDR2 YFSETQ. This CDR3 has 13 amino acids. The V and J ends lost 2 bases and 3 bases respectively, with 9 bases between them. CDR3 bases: TGCGCCAGCAGCTTTCACACCCTCTACGAGCAGTACTTC. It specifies CASSFHTLYEQYF.

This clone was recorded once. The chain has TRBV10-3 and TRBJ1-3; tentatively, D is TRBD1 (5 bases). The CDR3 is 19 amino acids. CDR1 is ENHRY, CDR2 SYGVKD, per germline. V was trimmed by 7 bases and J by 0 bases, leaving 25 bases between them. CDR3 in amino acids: CAINSGLADKGLSGNTIYF. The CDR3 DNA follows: TGTGCCATCAACTCGGGTTTGGCAGACAAGGGGCTCTCTGGAAACACCATATATTTT.

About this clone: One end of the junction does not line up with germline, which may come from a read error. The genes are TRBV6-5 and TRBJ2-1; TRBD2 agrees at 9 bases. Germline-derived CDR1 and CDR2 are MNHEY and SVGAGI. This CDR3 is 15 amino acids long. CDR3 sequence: CASSPTSGSSNEQFF. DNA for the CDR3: TGTGCCAGCAGTCCCACTAGCGGGTCCTCCAATGAGCAGTTCTTC.

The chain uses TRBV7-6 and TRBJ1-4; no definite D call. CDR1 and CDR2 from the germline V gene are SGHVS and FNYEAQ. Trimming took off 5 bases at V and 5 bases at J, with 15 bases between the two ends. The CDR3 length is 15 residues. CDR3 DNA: TGTGCCAGCAGCCCACAAGTAAATAAGAATGAAAAACTGTTTTTT. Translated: CASSPQVNKNEKLFF.

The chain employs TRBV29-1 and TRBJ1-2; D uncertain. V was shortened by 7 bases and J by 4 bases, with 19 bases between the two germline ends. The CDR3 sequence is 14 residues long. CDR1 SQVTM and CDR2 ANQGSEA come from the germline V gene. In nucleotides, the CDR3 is TGCAGCGCCTCGGCGGATGAACCTGGCTATGGCTACACCTTC. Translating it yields CSASADEPGYGYTF.

The CDR3 DNA reads as TGCGCCAGCAGCTTGGGACAGGCCACTTCTGGAAACACCATATATTTT. This sequence encodes CASSLGQATSGNTIYF. The chain employs TRBV5-1 and TRBJ1-3, with D possibly matching TRBD1 (6 bases). This CDR3 region has 16 residues. V lost 0 bases, J lost 1 base, and 11 bases lay in between. Germline V gives CDR1 SGHRS, CDR2 YFSETQ.

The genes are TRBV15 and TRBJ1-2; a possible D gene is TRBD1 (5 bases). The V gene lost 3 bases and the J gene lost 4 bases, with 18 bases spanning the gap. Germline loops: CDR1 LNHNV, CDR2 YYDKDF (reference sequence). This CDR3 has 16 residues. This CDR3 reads CATSRGDGGGTYGYTF. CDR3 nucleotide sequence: TGTGCCACCAGCAGGGGGGATGGGGGGGGGACCTATGGCTACACCTTC. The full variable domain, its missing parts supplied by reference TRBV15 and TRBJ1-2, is DAMVIQNPRYQVTQFGKPVTLSCSQTLNHNVMYWYQQKSSQAPKLLFHYYDKDFNNEADTPDNFQSRRPNTSFCFLDIRSPGLGDTAMYLCATSRGDGGGTYGYTFGSGTRLTVV.